These T cell receptor beta chains were read from a single sample in a study of shared clonotypes between healthy human individuals. Method: immunoSEQ multiplex PCR; TCRdb's copy keeps in-frame clones and lacks some. Among about 820,000 clones listed, 90% to 95% were seen once. The source material was naive CD8+ T cells sorted from blood. The receptors here all came from a man aged 30-40 years in good health. CDR3s include the opening cysteine and the closing phenylalanine or tryptophan. A D gene is named only where the DNA matches it firmly. Not every row has a clone size; where given, it reads once, few, many or a size class.

CDR3 protein	CDR3 DNA	V gene	clone size	D gene	J gene
CASSQGLGGELFF	TGCGCCAGCAGTCAAGGTTTGGGCGGGGAGCTGTTTTTT	TRBV5-1	NA	NA	TRBJ2-2
CASSLRGQPQHF	TGTGCCAGCAGCTTAAGAGGCCAGCCCCAGCATTTT	TRBV13	NA	NA	TRBJ1-5
CAISEPNSGTGVDEQYF	TGTGCCATCAGTGAGCCTAATTCCGGGACTGGTGTCGACGAGCAGTACTTC	TRBV10-3	NA	NA	TRBJ2-7
CAISESVTGDTEAFF	TGTGCCATCAGTGAGTCGGTAACAGGGGACACTGAAGCTTTCTTT	TRBV10-3	NA	TRBD1	TRBJ1-1
CASSGREGPQETQYF	TGTGCCAGCAGTGGCCGTGAGGGGCCACAAGAGACCCAGTACTTC	TRBV27	NA	NA	TRBJ2-5
CASSAGTSGRPSYEQYF	TGTGCCAGCAGCGCCGGGACTAGCGGGAGGCCCTCCTACGAGCAGTACTTC	TRBV2	NA	TRBD2	TRBJ2-7
CASRQGGAEAFF	TGTGCCAGCAGGCAGGGGGGGGCTGAAGCTTTCTTT	TRBV25-1	NA	TRBD1	TRBJ1-1
CASSVTDSLIEAFF	TGTGCCAGCAGCGTAACGGACAGCTTGATTGAAGCTTTCTTT	TRBV9	NA	NA	TRBJ1-1
CASSIGQGFGGYQPQHF	TGTGCCAGTAGTATAGGGCAGGGCTTCGGGGGGTATCAGCCCCAGCATTTT	TRBV19	NA	NA	TRBJ1-5
CASLGTRNNEQFF	TGTGCCAGCCTAGGAACTAGGAACAATGAGCAGTTCTTC	TRBV7-9	NA	NA	TRBJ2-1
CASSQDRGSYNEQFF	TGCGCCAGCAGCCAAGACAGGGGATCCTACAATGAGCAGTTCTTC	TRBV4-1	NA	NA	TRBJ2-1
CASSLERNTGELFF	TGTGCCAGCAGTCTGGAAAGGAACACCGGGGAGCTGTTTTTT	TRBV14	NA	NA	TRBJ2-2
CASSSGQENTEAFF	TGTGCCAGCAGTTCGGGACAGGAGAACACTGAAGCTTTCTTT	TRBV27	NA	TRBD1	TRBJ1-1
CASSLGPEILPGEKLFF	TGTGCCAGCAGCTTGGGACCCGAGATTCTCCCGGGGGAAAAACTGTTTTTT	TRBV11-2	NA	NA	TRBJ1-4
CASTERTGPRYEQYF	TGTGCCAGCACCGAACGAACGGGACCACGCTACGAGCAGTACTTC	TRBV2	NA	NA	TRBJ2-7
CASKEDKGLGYGYTF	TGTGCCAGCAAGGAAGACAAGGGGCTGGGCTATGGCTACACCTTC	TRBV2	NA	NA	TRBJ1-2
CASSQAEGLAGDYEQYF	TGCGCCAGCAGCCAAGCGGAGGGGCTAGCGGGGGACTACGAGCAGTACTTC	TRBV4-1	NA	TRBD2	TRBJ2-7
CASSKQARGTEAFF	TGTGCCAGCAGCAAACAGGCGCGGGGGACTGAAGCTTTCTTT	TRBV5-6	NA	NA	TRBJ1-1
CAISDEGANQPQHF	TGTGCCATCAGTGACGAGGGGGCCAATCAGCCCCAGCATTTT	TRBV10-3	NA	TRBD1	TRBJ1-5
CASRTLPGNEQFF	TGTGCCAGCCGAACCCTACCGGGGAATGAGCAGTTCTTC	TRBV6-5	NA	NA	TRBJ2-1
CASRRDGDSYNEQFF	TGTGCCAGTAGACGGGACGGTGACTCCTACAATGAGCAGTTCTTC	TRBV19	NA	NA	TRBJ2-1
CSVGQGAYNEQFF	TGCAGCGTTGGCCAGGGCGCTTACAATGAGCAGTTCTTC	TRBV29-1	NA	NA	TRBJ2-1
CASFGMSATNEKLFF	TGTGCCAGTTTCGGCATGTCTGCAACTAATGAAAAACTGTTTTTT	TRBV2	NA	NA	TRBJ1-4
CSADDKPYNEQFF	TGCAGCGCCGATGACAAGCCCTACAATGAGCAGTTCTTC	TRBV29-1	NA	NA	TRBJ2-1
CASDRDRGSYNEQFF	TGTGCCAGCGATCGGGACAGGGGATCCTACAATGAGCAGTTCTTC	TRBV6-6	NA	TRBD1	TRBJ2-1
CSVEDPTQGPRDGVYTQYF	TGCAGCGTTGAAGATCCTACCCAGGGTCCGCGGGATGGTGTCTATACGCAGTATTTT	TRBV29-1	NA	NA	TRBJ2-3
CASSVRQGRQEGYTF	TGTGCCAGCAGTGTTCGGCAGGGGAGGCAAGAAGGCTACACCTTC	TRBV6-1	NA	NA	TRBJ1-2
CASSLAFGGEGTGELFF	TGTGCCAGCAGCTTAGCTTTCGGAGGAGAGGGCACCGGGGAGCTGTTTTTT	TRBV7-6	NA	NA	TRBJ2-2
CSVLQLGTGKGGELFF	TGCAGCGTGCTCCAACTAGGGACAGGGAAGGGCGGGGAGCTGTTTTTT	TRBV29-1	NA	TRBD1	TRBJ2-2
CASSLARGQGMNTEAFF	TGTGCCAGCAGCTTAGCCAGGGGGCAAGGCATGAACACTGAAGCTTTCTTT	TRBV7-9	NA	TRBD1	TRBJ1-1
CASSLFPGAGYEQYF	TGTGCCAGCAGCTTATTTCCAGGTGCAGGCTACGAGCAGTACTTC	TRBV11-2	NA	NA	TRBJ2-7
CASSLDPLGVYEQYF	TGTGCCAGCAGCTTAGACCCCCTAGGGGTCTACGAGCAGTACTTC	TRBV11-2	NA	NA	TRBJ2-7
CASSLTSGVSYNEQFF	TGTGCCAGCAGCTTAACCTCGGGCGTATCCTACAATGAGCAGTTCTTC	TRBV7-3	NA	NA	TRBJ2-1
CASSQRTSGIYEQYF	TGTGCCAGCAGCCAGCGGACTAGCGGGATCTACGAGCAGTACTTC	TRBV2	once	TRBD2	TRBJ2-7
CASSDGTDEQFF	TGTGCCAGCAGTGACGGGACGGATGAGCAGTTCTTC	TRBV6-1	once	NA	TRBJ2-1
CASSLPNTGELFF	TGTGCCAGCAGCCTCCCTAACACCGGGGAGCTGTTTTTT	TRBV14	NA	NA	TRBJ2-2
CASSEALPGMQPQHF	TGTGCCAGCAGTGAAGCGCTTCCAGGGATGCAGCCCCAGCATTTT	TRBV6-1	NA	NA	TRBJ1-5
CAISESTGATLYNEQFF	TGTGCCATCAGTGAGTCGACCGGGGCTACGCTCTACAATGAGCAGTTCTTC	TRBV10-3	once	NA	TRBJ2-1
CASSLAVRPGELFF	TGTGCCAGCAGCTTGGCCGTGCGACCCGGGGAGCTGTTTTTT	TRBV5-4	few	NA	TRBJ2-2
CASSWTSESSYNEQFF	TGCGCCAGCAGCTGGACGAGCGAGAGCTCCTACAATGAGCAGTTCTTC	TRBV5-1	NA	NA	TRBJ2-1
CAICIALDYEQYF	TGTGCCATCTGTATTGCCCTTGATTACGAGCAGTACTTC	TRBV10-3	NA	NA	TRBJ2-7
CASSPEYSILETQYF	TGTGCCAGCAGTCCCGAGTATAGCATTTTAGAGACCCAGTACTTC	TRBV11-2	NA	NA	TRBJ2-5
CASSLVGRSYEQYF	TGTGCCAGCAGCTTGGTGGGTCGATCCTACGAGCAGTACTTC	TRBV7-9	NA	NA	TRBJ2-7
CASSEGSGSYEQYF	TGTGCCAGCAGTGAAGGGTCTGGCTCCTACGAGCAGTACTTC	TRBV6-1	NA	NA	TRBJ2-7
CASSLRAPSQPQHF	TGTGCCAGCAGCTTACGGGCCCCTAGTCAGCCCCAGCATTTT	TRBV11-2	NA	NA	TRBJ1-5
CASSLPVRDEQYF	TGTGCCAGCAGCCTCCCGGTCCGGGACGAGCAGTACTTC	TRBV7-2	NA	NA	TRBJ2-7
CASSAWEDYYEQYF	TGTGCCAGCAGTGCTTGGGAGGACTACTACGAGCAGTACTTC	TRBV6-1	few	NA	TRBJ2-7
CASSSDLGGTVTGELFF	TGTGCCAGCAGCAGCGACCTAGGAGGGACAGTAACCGGGGAGCTGTTTTTT	TRBV9	NA	NA	TRBJ2-2
CASSVAGGHLNPHEQFF	TGTGCCAGCAGCGTAGCGGGAGGGCATCTAAACCCCCATGAGCAGTTCTTC	TRBV9	NA	TRBD2	TRBJ2-1
CATAPPLSGGRAWETQYF	TGTGCCACGGCCCCCCCCCTCTCTGGCGGGAGGGCATGGGAGACCCAGTACTTC	TRBV21-1	NA	NA	TRBJ2-5
CASSRGVAGPRVF	TGTGCCAGTAGTAGGGGGGTGGCCGGTCCGCGGGTTTTT	TRBV19	once	NA	TRBJ1-4
CSVDGVYPEAFF	TGCAGCGTTGATGGGGTCTACCCTGAAGCTTTCTTT	TRBV29-1	NA	NA	TRBJ1-1
CASSIYLYNEQFF	TGTGCCAGTAGTATTTACCTCTACAATGAGCAGTTCTTC	TRBV19	NA	NA	TRBJ2-1
CASSPPYEQYF	TGTGCCAGCAGCCCACCCTACGAGCAGTACTTC	TRBV11-3	NA	NA	TRBJ2-7
CAHGLSSYNEQFF	TGTGCCCACGGGTTGAGCTCCTACAATGAGCAGTTCTTC	TRBV28	NA	NA	TRBJ2-1